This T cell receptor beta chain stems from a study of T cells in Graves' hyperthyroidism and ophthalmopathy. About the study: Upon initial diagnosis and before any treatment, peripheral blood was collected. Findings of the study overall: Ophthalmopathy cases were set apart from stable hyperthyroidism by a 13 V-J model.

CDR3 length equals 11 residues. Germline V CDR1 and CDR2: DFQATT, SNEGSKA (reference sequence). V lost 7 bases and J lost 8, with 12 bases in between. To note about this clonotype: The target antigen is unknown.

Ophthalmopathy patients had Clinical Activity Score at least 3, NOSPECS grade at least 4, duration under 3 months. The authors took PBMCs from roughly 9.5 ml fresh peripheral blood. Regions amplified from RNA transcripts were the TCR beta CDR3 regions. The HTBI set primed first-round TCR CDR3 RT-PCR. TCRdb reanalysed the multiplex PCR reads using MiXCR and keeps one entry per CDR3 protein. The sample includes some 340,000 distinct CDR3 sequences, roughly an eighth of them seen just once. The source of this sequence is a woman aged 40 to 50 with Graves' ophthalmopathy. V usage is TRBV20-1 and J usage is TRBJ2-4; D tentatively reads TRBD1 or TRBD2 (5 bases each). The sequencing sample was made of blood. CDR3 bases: TGCAGTGGGGGGTCCGAGGACATTCAGTACTTC. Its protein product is CSGGSEDIQYF.